This TCR beta chain comes out of a study of T cell changes during pregnancy in multiple sclerosis. V was clipped by 5 bases and J by 1 base, with 9 bases between them. The germline gives CDR1 SGHAT, CDR2 FQNNGV. The length of the CDR3 is 13 residues. Clones were read by immunoSEQ multiplex PCR, and TCRdb kept only the in-frame ones, dropping some. The table has 30,000 to 40,000 clones, about 90% seen once; the top ten hold 0.55% to 0.7%. V usage is TRBV11-2 and J usage is TRBJ2-7, with a possible D match to TRBD1 (6 bases). This specimen consisted of CD4+ T cells from peripheral blood mononuclear cells, obtained in the second trimester of pregnancy. The receptor's source is a female donor with multiple sclerosis, enrolled in a pregnancy study. The DNA of the CDR3 is TGTGCCAGCAGCCGGACAGAGTCCTACGAGCAGTACTTC. Translated, it gives CASSRTESYEQYF.